These 4 T cell receptor beta chains were sequenced from one sample in a study of blood T cell repertoires in COVID-19. Profiling relied on immunoSEQ multiplex PCR, and the TCRdb table lists in-frame clones only, not all of them. The sample carries around 220,000 clones, more than 75% recorded once. The sample comprised peripheral blood. These receptors were collected from a woman over 75 with COVID-19, enrolled during active disease.

Here the CDR3 DNA reads TGTGCCAGCTGCCGGGACAGGGGTTACAATGAGCAGTTCTTC. It yields the protein CASCRDRGYNEQFF. The chain couples TRBV9 to TRBJ2-1; 10 bases are a match to TRBD1. Germline assignment: CDR1 SGDLS and CDR2 YYNGEE. This CDR3 contains 14 residues. Trimming at V came to 7 bases and at J to 4 bases, leaving 5 bases not matched to a gene.

This chain joins TRBV7-2 and TRBJ2-7; 8 bases agree with TRBD1. V lost 5 bases, J lost 3 bases, and 6 bases stayed unmatched. This CDR3 region has 14 residues. Germline V CDR1 and CDR2: SGHTA, FQGNSA. CDR3 protein: CASSLTQGVYEQYF. CDR3 bases: TGTGCCAGCAGCCTAACACAGGGGGTCTACGAGCAGTACTTC.

The chain joins TRBV12-3 or TRBV12-4 to TRBJ1-5, with 7 bases aligning to TRBD1. Trimming at V came to 5 bases and at J to 5 bases, leaving 3 bases not matched to a gene. The CDR3 is 13 residues long. CDR3 loop: CASSRQGDQPQHF. CDR3 in DNA: TGTGCCAGCAGTCGACAGGGTGATCAGCCCCAGCATTTT.

This clone was seen once. The rearrangement joins TRBV11-2 to TRBJ2-1; D might be TRBD2 (7 bases). Trimming removed 2 bases at V and 8 bases at J, with 13 bases between. The CDR3 covers 14 residues. Germline assignment: CDR1 SGHAT and CDR2 FQNNGV. This chain's CDR3 is CASSLSGGGYEQFF. Written as DNA, the CDR3 is TGTGCCAGCAGCTTAAGCGGCGGGGGCTATGAGCAGTTCTTC.